A single sample gave rise to the 27 T cell receptor beta chains below, sequenced in a study of T cells in Graves' hyperthyroidism and ophthalmopathy. Researchers amplified the TCR beta CDR3 regions from RNA transcripts. TCR CDR3 regions were first amplified by RT-PCR with HTBI primers. TCRdb independently ran MiXCR on the multiplex PCR reads; one entry per CDR3 protein. The table has hundreds of thousands of distinct CDR3 sequences, 14% seen once. The sequencing sample was made of blood. The receptors originated from a woman under 30 with Graves' hyperthyroidism.

This clonotype has a handful of counts. This clone may be a read error of a much larger clone one base away. The chain carries TRBV2 and TRBJ1-3, with 7 nucleotides matching TRBD1. Germline V CDR1 and CDR2: SNHLY, FYNNEI. The CDR3 runs to 15 residues. The CDR3 loop is CASRADREIGSTIYF. The CDR3 DNA follows: TGTGCCAGCAGGGCCGACAGGGAGATTGGAAGCACCATATATTTT.

The chain is built from TRBV27 and TRBJ1-5; weak D call: TRBD1 (6 bases). Deletions cut 5 bases from V and 3 bases from J, with 14 bases between. CDR3 size: 15 residues. CDR1 is MNHEY, CDR2 SMNVEV, per germline (reference sequence). The CDR3 here is CASSTQTGFNQPQHF. In nucleotides, the CDR3 is TGTGCCAGCAGTACCCAAACAGGGTTCAATCAGCCCCAGCATTTT.

This clonotype was observed a few times. This chain uses TRBV29-1 with TRBJ2-1; TRBD1 is a possible D gene (5 bases). CDR1 is SQVTM, CDR2 ANQGSEA, per germline. Trimming removed 4 bases at V and 6 bases at J, with 7 bases between. This CDR3 contains 11 residues. DNA of the CDR3: TGCAGCGTTGGACAGCCCAATGAGCAGTTCTTC. Its translation: CSVGQPNEQFF.

In the case of this clonotype: Possible read error: a much larger clone is one base away. The rearrangement links TRBV2 to TRBJ2-5, with a tentative D call TRBD2 (6 bases). The germline gives CDR1 SNHLY, CDR2 FYNNEI. The V end was cut by 8 bases, the J end by 5 bases, with 12 bases between. CDR3 length equals 12 residues. CDR3 protein: CASGRGHETQYF. The CDR3, as DNA: TGTGCCAGCGGGCGGGGCCACGAGACCCAGTACTTC.

This clonotype was counted ten times or more. CDR3 protein: CASNFDRLNEQFF. The CDR3 DNA is TGTGCCAGCAATTTCGACAGGCTAAATGAGCAGTTCTTC. The V and J genes are TRBV2 and TRBJ2-1; possibly TRBD1 for D (6 bases). CDR3 length: 13 amino acids. V lost 7 bases to trimming and J lost 7 bases, with 14 bases between them. The germline V gene has CDR1 SNHLY and CDR2 FYNNEI.

This clonotype was counted at least ten times. This rearrangement joins TRBV28 to TRBJ2-7; 12 bases agree with TRBD2. The V gene end was trimmed by 6 bases and the J gene end by 6 bases; junction bases not matched to a gene: 3. Germline-derived CDR1 and CDR2 are MDHEN and SYDVKM. The CDR3 has 13 residues. CDR3 in DNA: TGTGCCAGCAGCCTGACTAGCGGGAGCGAGCAGTACTTC. It translates to CASSLTSGSEQYF.

This clonotype was seen only a few times. This may come from a read error, since a much larger clone is one base off. The final CDR3 position lacks the conserved phenylalanine or tryptophan, pointing to a likely read error. This chain uses TRBV18 with TRBJ1-1; the D gene is possibly TRBD1 (6 bases). Germline assignment: CDR1 KGHSH and CDR2 LQKENI. V was shortened by 5 bases and J by 1 base, with 17 bases between the two germline ends. CDR3 length: 16 amino acids. The CDR3 loop reads CASSGTRDIWNTEAFL. In nucleotides, the CDR3 is TGTGCCAGCTCAGGAACCCGGGACATCTGGAACACTGAAGCTTTCCTT.

The V call is TRBV4-2, the J call TRBJ1-2; 8 nucleotides line up with TRBD1. Germline CDR1 and CDR2: LGHNA and YNFKEQ. The CDR3 has 15 amino acids. V lost 3 bases and J lost 5; bases outside the gene matches: 8. CDR3 region: CASSQTGTGDYGYTF. Here the CDR3 DNA reads TGTGCCAGCAGCCAGACCGGGACAGGTGATTATGGCTACACCTTC.

V is TRBV6-2 or TRBV6-3 and J is TRBJ2-5; D is ambiguous. V dropped 2 bases and J dropped 4 bases, with 14 bases sitting between them. Germline CDR1 and CDR2: MNHEY and SVGEGT. The CDR3 sequence is 15 residues long. CDR3 in amino acids: CASSYLTDPTETQYF. In DNA form, the CDR3 reads TGTGCCAGCAGTTACCTCACCGACCCGACAGAGACCCAGTACTTC.

The chain carries TRBV19 and TRBJ2-7; D gene uncertain. The CDR3 consists of 15 residues. Germline lookup yields CDR1 LNHDA and CDR2 SQIVND (reference sequence). V lost 1 base, J lost 2 bases, and 12 bases lay in between. CDR3 coding DNA: TGTGCCAGTAGTATAGCCCTCCTGACGACCTACGAGCAGTACTTC. Amino acid sequence: CASSIALLTTYEQYF.

This clonotype came up many times. The rearrangement uses TRBV30 and TRBJ1-2; weak D call: TRBD1 (5 bases). This CDR3 spans 12 amino acids. Trimming took off 2 bases at V and 8 bases at J, with 12 bases between the two ends. Germline V gives CDR1 GTSNPN, CDR2 SVGIG (reference sequence). The CDR3 sequence: CAWSWGSGGYTF. DNA for the CDR3: TGTGCCTGGAGTTGGGGGTCCGGGGGCTACACCTTC.

The table lists this clonotype with many counts. The genes are TRBV28 and TRBJ1-1; a weak D match, TRBD1 (6 bases). Trimming shortened V by 6 bases and J by 7 bases, and 12 bases separated the two germline ends. This CDR3 is built from 12 residues. CDR1 is MDHEN and CDR2 is SYDVKM in the germline V gene. In nucleotides, the CDR3 is TGTGCCAGCAGCAGGGGCTTGAGTGAAGCTTTCTTT. Translating gives CASSRGLSEAFF.

Concerning this clonotype: Given a much more abundant clone one base away, this may be a read error. The chain carries TRBV3-1 and TRBJ1-1, with 10 bases that match TRBD1. V was clipped by 0 bases and J by 8 bases; unmatched bases: 6. CDR1 is LGHDT and CDR2 is YNNKEL in the germline V gene (reference sequence). There are 15 residues in the CDR3. CDR3 sequence: CASSQDWRDRGEAFF. CDR3 coding DNA: TGTGCCAGCAGCCAAGATTGGCGGGACAGGGGCGAAGCTTTCTTT.

The chain employs TRBV10-2 and TRBJ1-6; D is ambiguous. V was pared by 0 bases and J by 5 bases, with 20 bases between. The CDR3 is made up of 19 amino acids. Germline V gene data show CDR1 as WSHSY and CDR2 as SAAADI. The CDR3 loop is CASSESYGFRKRNNSPLHF. The CDR3 coding sequence is TGCGCCAGCAGTGAGTCTTACGGGTTTAGAAAACGTAATAATTCACCCCTCCACTTT.

This rearrangement joins TRBV4-1 to TRBJ2-1, with D perhaps assigned TRBD1 or TRBD2 (6 bases each). V lost 0 bases and J lost 4, with 16 bases in between. There are 17 residues in the CDR3. The germline V gene encodes CDR1 MGHRA and CDR2 YSYEKL. The CDR3 region has the DNA TGCGCCAGCAGCCAAGATCGGGGGACACTAGCTTACAATGAGCAGTTCTTC. Its protein is CASSQDRGTLAYNEQFF.

The chain links TRBV19 to TRBJ2-3, with D tentatively TRBD1 or TRBD2 (6 bases each). The CDR3 is made up of 15 amino acids. Germline V gene lookup returns CDR1 LNHDA and CDR2 SQIVND (reference sequence). Trimming removed 3 bases at V and 4 bases at J, with 14 bases between. The CDR3 DNA follows: TGTGCCAGTAGTATCCGGGCAGGGGAGGCAGATACGCAGTATTTT. Translated, it gives CASSIRAGEADTQYF.

This clonotype has a count of ten or more. The chain is built from TRBV12-3 or TRBV12-4 and TRBJ2-7, with a possible D match to TRBD2 (6 bases). Trimming removed 3 bases from V and 4 bases from J, with 13 bases in between. The CDR3 has 14 residues. Here the CDR3 DNA reads TGTGCCAGCAGTTTGGATTGGGGGGAGTACGAGCAGTACTTC. It codes for CASSLDWGEYEQYF.

There are a few counts of this clonotype. The rearrangement joins TRBV9 to TRBJ2-1; D remains unclear. Germline-derived CDR1 and CDR2 are SGDLS and YYNGEE. The germline V and J ends were trimmed by 3 bases and 8 bases, with 15 bases remaining between them. The CDR3 runs to 14 residues. CDR3 residues: CASSAYPRADEQFF. Written as DNA, the CDR3 is TGTGCCAGCAGCGCGTACCCTAGAGCCGATGAGCAGTTCTTC. Full variable domain (outside the CDR3, taken from reference TRBV9 and TRBJ2-1): DSGVTQTPKHLITATGQRVTLRCSPRSGDLSVYWYQQSLDQGLQFLIQYYNGEERAKGNILERFSAQQFPDLHSELNLSSLELGDSALYFCASSAYPRADEQFFGPGTRLTVL.

Worth noting for this clonotype: One base away lies a much larger clone, so this may be a sequencing read error. The CDR3 loop is CASSPSDGEVYEQYF. CDR3 sequence (DNA): TGTGCCAGCAGCCCATCGGACGGGGAAGTGTACGAGCAGTACTTC. This chain joins TRBV6-2 or TRBV6-3 and TRBJ2-7, with a weak D call TRBD2 (5 bases). Trimming pared 6 bases from V and 4 bases from J, leaving 19 bases between. The CDR3 sequence is 15 residues long. Germline CDR1 MNHEY, CDR2 SVGEGT.

This clonotype appeared many times. This chain joins TRBV20-1 and TRBJ2-7; D not resolved. The germline V gene encodes CDR1 DFQATT and CDR2 SNEGSKA (reference sequence). V was cut by 0 bases and J by 2 bases, with 11 bases left in between. The CDR3 loop spans 14 amino acids. The CDR3 protein is CSARDYAVPYEQYF. The CDR3 DNA reads as TGCAGTGCTAGAGATTACGCAGTCCCCTACGAGCAGTACTTC.

This clonotype has ten or more counts. V usage is TRBV7-2 and J usage is TRBJ2-7, with a tentative D call TRBD2 (5 bases). The CDR3 spans 15 residues. V gave up 1 base and J gave up 2 bases, with 12 bases separating them. Per the germline V gene, CDR1 is SGHTA and CDR2 is FQGNSA. As DNA, the CDR3 is TGTGCCAGCAGCTTAGGCTCCGGGGTACCCTACGAGCAGTACTTC. It is translated as CASSLGSGVPYEQYF.

The rearrangement links TRBV7-2 to TRBJ2-5, with TRBD2 identical over 11 bases. V lost 4 bases and J lost 4; bases outside the gene matches: 11. The CDR3 extends over 17 amino acids. The germline V gene encodes CDR1 SGHTA and CDR2 FQGNSA. Written as DNA, the CDR3 is TGTGCCAGCAGCTCGGTGCTTAGCGGGAGGGCCCGAGAGACCCAGTACTTC. This gives the protein CASSSVLSGRARETQYF.

This clonotype was counted many times. The chain joins TRBV6-1 to TRBJ2-7; TRBD2 is a possible D gene (6 bases). V was trimmed by 6 bases and J by 6 bases, leaving 18 bases between them. From germline, CDR1 is MNHNS and CDR2 SASEGT. The CDR3 covers 14 residues. In DNA, the CDR3 is TGTGCCAGCAGCACCCCGGGAGTAAGGGGCGAGCAGTACTTC. This gives the protein CASSTPGVRGEQYF.

This clonotype was counted ten times or more. The chain recombines TRBV11-2 with TRBJ2-7; D is unclear. The CDR3 runs to 13 residues. Trimming removed 5 bases at V and 1 base at J, with 9 bases between. Germline V gives CDR1 SGHAT, CDR2 FQNNGV. The chain's CDR3 is CASSPTYSYEQYF. CDR3 DNA: TGTGCCAGCAGCCCTACATATTCCTACGAGCAGTACTTC.

This clonotype was counted at least ten times. The rearrangement joins TRBV11-2 to TRBJ2-7; the D gene is possibly TRBD1 (5 bases). The CDR3 is 16 residues long. Germline values: CDR1 SGHAT, CDR2 FQNNGV. The V end was cut by 1 base, the J end by 2 bases, with 15 bases between. The CDR3 DNA reads TGTGCCAGCAGCTTAGTCTTACAGGCGCGTACCTACGAGCAGTACTTC. Translation: CASSLVLQARTYEQYF.

This clonotype was seen a single time. Relative to the germline gene, one junction end is altered; a read error may explain this. The chain has TRBV5-5 and TRBJ2-7, with TRBD1 matching over 8 bases. The CDR3 has 14 amino acids. Germline V CDR1 and CDR2: SGHKS, YYEKEE (reference sequence). CDR3 loop: CASRSDRGPYGQYF. CDR3 DNA: TGTGCCAGCAGATCCGACAGGGGTCCCTACGGGCAGTACTTC.

This clonotype was detected many times. The J gene is TRBJ2-7, the V gene TRBV2, with D tentatively TRBD1 (6 bases). Trimming pared 6 bases from V and 3 bases from J, leaving 21 bases between. This CDR3 spans 16 amino acids. Germline values: CDR1 SNHLY, CDR2 FYNNEI. The CDR3 reads CASSGNQGTGIYEQYF. Here the CDR3 DNA reads TGTGCCAGCAGCGGAAACCAGGGAACAGGGATCTACGAGCAGTACTTC.